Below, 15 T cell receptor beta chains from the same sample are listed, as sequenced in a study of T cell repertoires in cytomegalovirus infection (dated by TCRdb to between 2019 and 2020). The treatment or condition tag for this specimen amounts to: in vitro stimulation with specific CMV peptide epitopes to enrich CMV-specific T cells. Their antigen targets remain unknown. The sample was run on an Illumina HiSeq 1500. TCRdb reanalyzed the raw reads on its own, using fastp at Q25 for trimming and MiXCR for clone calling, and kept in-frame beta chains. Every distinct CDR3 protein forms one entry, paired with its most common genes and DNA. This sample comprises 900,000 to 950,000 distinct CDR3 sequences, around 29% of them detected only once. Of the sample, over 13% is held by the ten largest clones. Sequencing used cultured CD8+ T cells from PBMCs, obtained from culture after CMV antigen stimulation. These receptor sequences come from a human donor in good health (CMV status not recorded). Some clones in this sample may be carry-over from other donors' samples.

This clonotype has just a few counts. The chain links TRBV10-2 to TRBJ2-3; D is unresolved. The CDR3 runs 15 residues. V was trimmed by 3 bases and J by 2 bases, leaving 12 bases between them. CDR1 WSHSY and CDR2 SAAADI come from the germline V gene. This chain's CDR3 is CASSEYGRYTDTQYF. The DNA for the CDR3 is TGCGCCAGCAGTGAATACGGCAGGTACACAGATACGCAGTATTTT.

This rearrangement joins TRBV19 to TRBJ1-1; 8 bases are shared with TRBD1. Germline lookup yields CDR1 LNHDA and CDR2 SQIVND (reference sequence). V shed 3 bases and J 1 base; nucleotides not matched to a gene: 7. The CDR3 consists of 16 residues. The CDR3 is CASSITGGYGNTEAFF. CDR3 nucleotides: TGTGCCAGTAGTATCACAGGGGGATATGGGAACACTGAAGCTTTCTTT.

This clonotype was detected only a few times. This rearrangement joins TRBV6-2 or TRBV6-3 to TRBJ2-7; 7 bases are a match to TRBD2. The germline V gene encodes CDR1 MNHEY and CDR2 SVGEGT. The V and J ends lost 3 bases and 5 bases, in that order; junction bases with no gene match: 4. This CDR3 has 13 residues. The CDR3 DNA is TGTGCCAGCAGTTATGGGGGGGGAAACGAGCAGTACGTC. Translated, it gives CASSYGGGNEQYV.

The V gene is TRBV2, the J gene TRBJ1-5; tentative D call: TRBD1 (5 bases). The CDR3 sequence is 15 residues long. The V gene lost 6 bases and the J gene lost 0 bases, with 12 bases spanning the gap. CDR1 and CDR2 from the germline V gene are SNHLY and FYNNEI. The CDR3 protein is CASSDRDYSNQPQHF. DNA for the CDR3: TGTGCCAGCAGCGACCGGGACTATAGCAATCAGCCCCAGCATTTT. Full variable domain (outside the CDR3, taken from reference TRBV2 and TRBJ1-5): EPEVTQTPSHQVTQMGQEVILRCVPISNHLYFYWYRQILGQKVEFLVSFYNNEISEKSEIFDDQFSVERPDGSNFTLKIRSTKLEDSAMYFCASSDRDYSNQPQHFGDGTRLSIL.

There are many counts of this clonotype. The CDR3 sequence: CASSLSIGGAEDTQYF. For the CDR3, the DNA is TGTGCCAGCAGCTTATCAATCGGGGGGGCGGAAGATACGCAGTATTTT. V usage is TRBV7-8 and J usage is TRBJ2-3, with 8 bases aligning to TRBD2. Per the germline V gene, CDR1 is SGHVS and CDR2 is FQNEAQ. Losses at the gene ends were 2 bases for V and 5 bases for J; bases not matched to a gene: 9. This CDR3 contains 16 residues.

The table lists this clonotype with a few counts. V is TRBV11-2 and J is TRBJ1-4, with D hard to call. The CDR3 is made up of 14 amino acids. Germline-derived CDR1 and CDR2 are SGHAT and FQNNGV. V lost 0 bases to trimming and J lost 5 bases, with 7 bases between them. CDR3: CASSLDDWNEKLFF. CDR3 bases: TGTGCCAGCAGCTTAGATGATTGGAATGAAAAACTGTTTTTT.

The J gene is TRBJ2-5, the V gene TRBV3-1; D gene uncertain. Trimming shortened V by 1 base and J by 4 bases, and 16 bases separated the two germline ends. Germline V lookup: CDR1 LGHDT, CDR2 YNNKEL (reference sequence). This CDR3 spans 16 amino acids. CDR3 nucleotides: TGTGCCAGCAGCCAAGTCGCCAAACCAGCAGGAGAGACCCAGTACTTC. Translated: CASSQVAKPAGETQYF.

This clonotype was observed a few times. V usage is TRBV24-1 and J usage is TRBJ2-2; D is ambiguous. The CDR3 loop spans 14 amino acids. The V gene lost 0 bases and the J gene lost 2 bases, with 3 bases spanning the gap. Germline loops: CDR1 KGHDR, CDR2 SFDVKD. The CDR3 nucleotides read TGTGCCACCAGTGATTTGCAAAACACCGGGGAGCTGTTTTTT. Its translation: CATSDLQNTGELFF.

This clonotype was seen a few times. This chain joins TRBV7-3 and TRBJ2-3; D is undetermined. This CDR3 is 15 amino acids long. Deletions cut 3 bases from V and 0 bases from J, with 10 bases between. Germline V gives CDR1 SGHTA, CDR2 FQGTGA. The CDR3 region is CASSLRSLSTDTQYF. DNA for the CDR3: TGTGCCAGCAGCTTGAGGAGTCTTAGCACAGATACGCAGTATTTT.

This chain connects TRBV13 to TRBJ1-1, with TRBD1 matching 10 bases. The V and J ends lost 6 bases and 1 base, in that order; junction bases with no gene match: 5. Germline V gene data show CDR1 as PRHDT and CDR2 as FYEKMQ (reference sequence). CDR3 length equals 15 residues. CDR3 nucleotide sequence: TGTGCCAGCAGGGACAGGGGGTCGGGGAACACTGAAGCTTTCTTT. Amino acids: CASRDRGSGNTEAFF.

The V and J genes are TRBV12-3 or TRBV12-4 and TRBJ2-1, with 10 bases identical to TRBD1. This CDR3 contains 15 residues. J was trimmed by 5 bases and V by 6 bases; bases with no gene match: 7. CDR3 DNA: TGTGCCAGCAGCCCGGGACAGGGGTTAGACAATGAGCAGTTCTTC. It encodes CASSPGQGLDNEQFF.

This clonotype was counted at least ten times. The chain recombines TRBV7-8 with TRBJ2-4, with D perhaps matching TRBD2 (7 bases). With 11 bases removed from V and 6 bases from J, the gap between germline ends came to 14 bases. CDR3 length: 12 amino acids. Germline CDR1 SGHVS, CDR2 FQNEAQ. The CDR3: CAGGGPGNIQYF. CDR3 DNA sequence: TGTGCCGGGGGGGGGCCCGGAAACATTCAGTACTTC. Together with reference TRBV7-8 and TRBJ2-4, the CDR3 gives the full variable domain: GAGVSQSPRYKVAKRGQDVALRCDPISGHVSLFWYQQALGQGPEFLTYFQNEAQLDKSGLPSDRFFAERPEGSVSTLKIQRTQQEDSAVYLCAGGGPGNIQYFGAGTRLSVL.

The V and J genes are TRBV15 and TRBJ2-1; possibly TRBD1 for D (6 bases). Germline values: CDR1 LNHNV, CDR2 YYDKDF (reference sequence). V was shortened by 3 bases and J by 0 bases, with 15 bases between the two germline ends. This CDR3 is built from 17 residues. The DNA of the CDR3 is TGTGCCACCAGCAGTACCCAGGGGTACAGCTCCTACAATGAGCAGTTCTTC. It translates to CATSSTQGYSSYNEQFF.

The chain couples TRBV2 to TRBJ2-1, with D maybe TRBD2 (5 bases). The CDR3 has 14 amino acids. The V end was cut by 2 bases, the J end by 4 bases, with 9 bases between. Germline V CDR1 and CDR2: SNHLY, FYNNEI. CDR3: CASSELTTYNEQFF. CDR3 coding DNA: TGTGCCAGCAGTGAACTGACTACATACAATGAGCAGTTCTTC.

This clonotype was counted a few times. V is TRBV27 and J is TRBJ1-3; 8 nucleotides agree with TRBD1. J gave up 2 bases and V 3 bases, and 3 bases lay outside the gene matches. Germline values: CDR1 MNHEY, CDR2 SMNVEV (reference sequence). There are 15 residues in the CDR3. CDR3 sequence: CASSFGRGPGNTIYF. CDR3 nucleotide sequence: TGTGCCAGCAGTTTCGGCAGGGGGCCTGGAAACACCATATATTTT.